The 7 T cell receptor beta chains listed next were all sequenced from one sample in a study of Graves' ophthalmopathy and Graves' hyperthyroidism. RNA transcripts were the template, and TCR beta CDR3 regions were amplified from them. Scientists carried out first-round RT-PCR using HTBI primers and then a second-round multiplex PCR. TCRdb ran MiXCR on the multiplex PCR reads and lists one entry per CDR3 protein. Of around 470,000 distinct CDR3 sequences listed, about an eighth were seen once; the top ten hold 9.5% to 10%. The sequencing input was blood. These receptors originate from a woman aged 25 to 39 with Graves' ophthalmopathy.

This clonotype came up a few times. As DNA, the CDR3 is TGTGCCAGCAGCTCCCGGACAGGGTCTGGGTACACTGAAGCTTTCTTT. The encoded protein is CASSSRTGSGYTEAFF. This chain links TRBV11-2 with TRBJ1-1; 8 nucleotides agree with TRBD1. Trimming at V came to 4 bases and at J to 3 bases, leaving 10 bases not matched to a gene. The CDR3 extends over 16 amino acids. Germline values: CDR1 SGHAT, CDR2 FQNNGV. Complete variable domain (other parts from reference TRBV11-2 and TRBJ1-1): EAGVAQSPRYKIIEKRQSVAFWCNPISGHATLYWYQQILGQGPKLLIQFQNNGVVDDSQLPKDRFSAERLKGVDSTLKIQPAKLEDSAVYLCASSSRTGSGYTEAFFGQGTRLTVV.

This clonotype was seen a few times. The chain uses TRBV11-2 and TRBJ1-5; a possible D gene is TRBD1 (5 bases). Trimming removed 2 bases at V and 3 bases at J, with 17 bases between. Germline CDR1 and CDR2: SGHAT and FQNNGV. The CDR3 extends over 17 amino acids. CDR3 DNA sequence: TGTGCCAGCAGCTTAAGGGGTCTGGGCGGATCCAATCAGCCCCAGCATTTT. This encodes CASSLRGLGGSNQPQHF.

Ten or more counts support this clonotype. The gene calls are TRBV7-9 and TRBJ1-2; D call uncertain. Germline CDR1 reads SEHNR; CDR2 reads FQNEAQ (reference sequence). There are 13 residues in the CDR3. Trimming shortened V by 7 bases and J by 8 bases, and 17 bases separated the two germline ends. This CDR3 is CASTFSPAKGYTF. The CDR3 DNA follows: TGTGCCAGCACCTTCAGCCCCGCTAAGGGCTACACCTTC.

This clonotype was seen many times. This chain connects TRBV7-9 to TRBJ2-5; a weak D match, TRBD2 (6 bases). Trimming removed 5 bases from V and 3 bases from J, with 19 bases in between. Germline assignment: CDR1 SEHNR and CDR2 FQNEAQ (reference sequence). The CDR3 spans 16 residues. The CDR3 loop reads CASSQPRRGRKETQYF. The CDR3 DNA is TGTGCCAGCAGCCAACCCAGGAGGGGCCGTAAAGAGACCCAGTACTTC.

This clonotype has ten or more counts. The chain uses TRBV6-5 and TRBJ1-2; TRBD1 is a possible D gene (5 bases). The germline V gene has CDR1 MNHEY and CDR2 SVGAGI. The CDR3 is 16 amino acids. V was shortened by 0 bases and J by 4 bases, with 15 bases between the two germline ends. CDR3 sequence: CASSYSGTSGPYGYTF. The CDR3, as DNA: TGTGCCAGCAGTTACTCCGGGACCTCAGGGCCCTATGGCTACACCTTC.

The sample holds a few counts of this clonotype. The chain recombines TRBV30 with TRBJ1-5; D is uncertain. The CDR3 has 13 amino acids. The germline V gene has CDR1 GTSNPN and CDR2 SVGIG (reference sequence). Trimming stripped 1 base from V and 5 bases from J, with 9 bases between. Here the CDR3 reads CAWSAFGDQPQHF. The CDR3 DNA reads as TGTGCCTGGAGTGCCTTTGGGGATCAGCCCCAGCATTTT.

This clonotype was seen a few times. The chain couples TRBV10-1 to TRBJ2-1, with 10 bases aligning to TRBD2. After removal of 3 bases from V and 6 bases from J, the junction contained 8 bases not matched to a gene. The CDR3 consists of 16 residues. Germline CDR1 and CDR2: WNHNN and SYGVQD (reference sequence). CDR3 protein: CASSESRSGRANEQFF. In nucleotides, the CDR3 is TGCGCCAGCAGTGAAAGTAGGAGCGGGAGGGCCAATGAGCAGTTCTTC.